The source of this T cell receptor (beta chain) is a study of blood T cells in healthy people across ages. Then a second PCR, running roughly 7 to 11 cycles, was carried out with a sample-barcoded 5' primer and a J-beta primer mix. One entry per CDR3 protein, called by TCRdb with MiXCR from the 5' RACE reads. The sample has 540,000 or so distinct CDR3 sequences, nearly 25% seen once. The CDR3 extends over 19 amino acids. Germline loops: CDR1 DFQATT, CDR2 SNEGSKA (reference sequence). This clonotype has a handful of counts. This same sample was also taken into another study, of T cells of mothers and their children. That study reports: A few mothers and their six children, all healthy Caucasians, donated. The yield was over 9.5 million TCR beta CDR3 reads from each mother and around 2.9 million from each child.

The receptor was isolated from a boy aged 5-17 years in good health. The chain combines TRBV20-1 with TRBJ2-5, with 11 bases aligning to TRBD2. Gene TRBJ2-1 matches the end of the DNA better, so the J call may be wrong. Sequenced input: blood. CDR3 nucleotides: TGCAGTGCTAAAGTGAGTCTGACTAGCGGGATCGAGGGGCGCAATGAGCAGTTCTTC. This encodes CSAKVSLTSGIEGRNEQFF.